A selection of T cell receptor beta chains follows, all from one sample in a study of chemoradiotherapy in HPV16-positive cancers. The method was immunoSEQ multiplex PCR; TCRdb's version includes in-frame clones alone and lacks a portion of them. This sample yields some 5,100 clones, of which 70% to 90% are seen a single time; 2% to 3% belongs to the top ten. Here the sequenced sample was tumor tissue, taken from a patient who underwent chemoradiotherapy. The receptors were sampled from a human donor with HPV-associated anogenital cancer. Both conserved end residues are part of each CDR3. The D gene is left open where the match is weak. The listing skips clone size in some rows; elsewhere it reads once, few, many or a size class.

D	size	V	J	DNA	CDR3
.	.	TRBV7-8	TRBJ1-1	TGTGCCAGCAGCTTATATCAGAACACTGAAGCTTTCTTT	CASSLYQNTEAFF
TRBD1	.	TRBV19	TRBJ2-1	TGTGCCAGTAGTACGACAGGGGGCGATGAGCAGTTCTTC	CASSTTGGDEQFF
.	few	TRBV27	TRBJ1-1	TGTGCCAGCAGTTCTCAGGGGAGGACTGAAGCTTTCTTT	CASSSQGRTEAFF
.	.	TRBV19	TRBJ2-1	TGTGCCAGTAGTAAAACCGGGACCACCTCCTACAATGAGCAGTTCTTC	CASSKTGTTSYNEQFF
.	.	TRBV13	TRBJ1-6	TGTGCCAGCAGCCCACGACAGAATTCACCCCTCCACTTT	CASSPRQNSPLHF
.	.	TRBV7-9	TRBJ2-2	TGTGCCAGCCGCCCCAGGAACACCGGGGAGCTGTTTTTT	CASRPRNTGELFF
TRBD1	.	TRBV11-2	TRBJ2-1	TGTGCCAGCAGCTTAGAGACCGGGACAGGGAAGTTCTTC	CASSLETGTGKFF
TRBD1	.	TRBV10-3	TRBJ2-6	TGTGCCATCAGTGGGGACAGGGAGGCCTCTGGGGCCAACGTCCTGACTTTC	CAISGDREASGANVLTF
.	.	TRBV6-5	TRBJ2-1	TGTGCCAGCAGCCCGGGGACTTTCAATGAGCAGTTCTTC	CASSPGTFNEQFF
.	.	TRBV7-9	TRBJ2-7	TGTGCCAGCAGCTTAACCCCCACCGCGGTCCTGATGGGGGGCAGAGAGCAGTACTTC	CASSLTPTAVLMGGREQYF
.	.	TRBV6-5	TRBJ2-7	TGTGCCTGCGGGCGCGGTGGGACCAGCTCCTACGAGCAGTACTTC	CACGRGGTSSYEQYF
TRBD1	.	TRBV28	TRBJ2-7	TGTGCCAGCAGCTCGGGACAGGGGGTTTCCTACGAGCAGTACTTC	CASSSGQGVSYEQYF
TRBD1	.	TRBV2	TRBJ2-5	TGTGCCAGCAGTGTACAGGGGGCAGGAGTCCAAGAGACCCAGTACTTC	CASSVQGAGVQETQYF
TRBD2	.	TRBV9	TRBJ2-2	TGTGCCAGCAGCGTAACCCAACGGGGGGGAAATGGGGAGCTGTTTTTT	CASSVTQRGGNGELFF
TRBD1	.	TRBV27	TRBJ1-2	TGTGCCAGCAGTTTATCGGGCCTTAGGGACAGGGGCTATGGCTACACCTTC	CASSLSGLRDRGYGYTF
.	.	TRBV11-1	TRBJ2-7	TGTGCCAGCTTAGACGGACTAACCTACGAGCAGTACTTC	CASLDGLTYEQYF
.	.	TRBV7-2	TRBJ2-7	TGTGCCAGCAGCTTGGGTCTGGGGAGCTCCTACGAGCAGTACTTC	CASSLGLGSSYEQYF
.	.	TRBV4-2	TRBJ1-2	TGTGCCAGCAGCCCATCCGGGAATCTCTATGGCTACACCTTC	CASSPSGNLYGYTF
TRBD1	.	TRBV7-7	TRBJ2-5	TGTGCCAGCAGCCCCGACAGGGGCATGGGGGAGGAGGACTTC	CASSPDRGMGEEDF